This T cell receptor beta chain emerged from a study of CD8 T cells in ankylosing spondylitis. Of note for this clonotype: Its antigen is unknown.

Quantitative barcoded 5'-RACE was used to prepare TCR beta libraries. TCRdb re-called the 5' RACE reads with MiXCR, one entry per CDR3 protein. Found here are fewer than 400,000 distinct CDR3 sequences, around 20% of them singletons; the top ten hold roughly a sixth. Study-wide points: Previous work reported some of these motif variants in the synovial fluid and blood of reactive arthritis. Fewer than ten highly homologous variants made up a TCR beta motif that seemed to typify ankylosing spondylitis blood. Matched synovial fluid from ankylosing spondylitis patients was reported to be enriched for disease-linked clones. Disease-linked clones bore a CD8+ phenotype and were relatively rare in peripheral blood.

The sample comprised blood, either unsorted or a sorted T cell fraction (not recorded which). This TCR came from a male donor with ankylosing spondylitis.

In DNA form, the CDR3 reads TGCAGCTTTGCGGGACTAGCGAACACCGGGGAGCTGTTTTTT. This encodes CSFAGLANTGELFF. The chain couples TRBV29-1 to TRBJ2-2, with TRBD2 matching 8 bases. Germline assignment: CDR1 SQVTM and CDR2 ANQGSEA. Trimming removed 8 bases from V and 0 bases from J; junction bases left unmatched: 5. The CDR3 covers 14 residues.